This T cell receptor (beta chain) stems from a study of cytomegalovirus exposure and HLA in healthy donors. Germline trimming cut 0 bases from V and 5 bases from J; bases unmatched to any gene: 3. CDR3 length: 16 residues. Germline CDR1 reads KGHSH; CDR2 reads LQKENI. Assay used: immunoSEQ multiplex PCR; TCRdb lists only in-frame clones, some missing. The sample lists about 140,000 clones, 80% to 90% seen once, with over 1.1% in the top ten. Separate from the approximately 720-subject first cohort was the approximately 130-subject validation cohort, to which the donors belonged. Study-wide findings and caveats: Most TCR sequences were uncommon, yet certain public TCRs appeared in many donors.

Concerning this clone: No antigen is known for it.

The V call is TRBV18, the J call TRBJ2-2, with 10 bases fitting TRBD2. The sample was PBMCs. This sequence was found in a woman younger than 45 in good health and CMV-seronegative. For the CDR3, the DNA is TGTGCCAGCTCACCACCGGGACTAGCGAGTACCGGGGAGCTGTTTTTT. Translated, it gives CASSPPGLASTGELFF. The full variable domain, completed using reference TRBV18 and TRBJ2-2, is NAGVMQNPRHLVRRRGQEARLRCSPMKGHSHVYWYRQLPEEGLKFMVYLQKENIIDESGMPKERFSAEFPKEGPSILRIQQVVRGDSAAYFCASSPPGLASTGELFFGEGSRLTVL.